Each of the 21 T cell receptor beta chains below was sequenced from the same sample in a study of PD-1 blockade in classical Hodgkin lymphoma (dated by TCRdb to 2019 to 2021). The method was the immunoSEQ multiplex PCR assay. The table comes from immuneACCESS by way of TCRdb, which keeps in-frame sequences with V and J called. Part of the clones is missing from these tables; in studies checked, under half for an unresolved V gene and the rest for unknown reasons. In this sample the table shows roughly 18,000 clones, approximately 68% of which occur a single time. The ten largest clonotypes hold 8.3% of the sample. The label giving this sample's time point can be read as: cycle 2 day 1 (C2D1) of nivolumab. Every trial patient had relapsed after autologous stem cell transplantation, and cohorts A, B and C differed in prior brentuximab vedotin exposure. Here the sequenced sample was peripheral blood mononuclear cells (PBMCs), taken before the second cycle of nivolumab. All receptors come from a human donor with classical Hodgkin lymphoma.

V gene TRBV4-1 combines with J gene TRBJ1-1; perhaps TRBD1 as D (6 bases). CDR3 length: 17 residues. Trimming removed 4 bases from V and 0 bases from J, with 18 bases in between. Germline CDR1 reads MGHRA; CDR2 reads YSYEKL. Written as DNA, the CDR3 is TGCGCCAGCAGCCCCGGACTGGGGTCAGGGGTGAACACTGAAGCTTTCTTT. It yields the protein CASSPGLGSGVNTEAFF.

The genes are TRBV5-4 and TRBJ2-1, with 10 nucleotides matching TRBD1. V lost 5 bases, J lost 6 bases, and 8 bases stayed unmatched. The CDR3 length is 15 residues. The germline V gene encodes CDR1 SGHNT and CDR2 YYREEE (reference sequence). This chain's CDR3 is CASSYDRGRANEQFF. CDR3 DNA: TGTGCCAGCAGTTACGACAGGGGGCGGGCCAATGAGCAGTTCTTC. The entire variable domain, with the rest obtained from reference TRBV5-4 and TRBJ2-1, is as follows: ETGVTQSPTHLIKTRGQQVTLRCSSQSGHNTVSWYQQALGQGPQFIFQYYREEENGRGNFPPRFSGLQFPNYSSELNVNALELDDSALYLCASSYDRGRANEQFFGPGTRLTVL.

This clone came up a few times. CDR3 sequence: CASSLNSGGDTGELFF. The DNA of the CDR3 is TGTGCCAGCAGCCTTAATAGCGGGGGGGACACCGGGGAGCTGTTTTTT. This chain links TRBV4-2 with TRBJ2-2, with 11 bases that match TRBD2. The CDR3 sequence is 16 residues long. V was pared by 4 bases and J by 3 bases, with 4 bases of the junction left unmatched. Germline lookup yields CDR1 LGHNA and CDR2 YNFKEQ.

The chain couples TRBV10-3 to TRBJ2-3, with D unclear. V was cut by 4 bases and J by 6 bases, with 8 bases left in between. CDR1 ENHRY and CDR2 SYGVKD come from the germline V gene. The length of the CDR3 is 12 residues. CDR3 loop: CAISANYDTQYF. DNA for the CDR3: TGTGCCATCAGTGCAAATTACGATACGCAGTATTTT.

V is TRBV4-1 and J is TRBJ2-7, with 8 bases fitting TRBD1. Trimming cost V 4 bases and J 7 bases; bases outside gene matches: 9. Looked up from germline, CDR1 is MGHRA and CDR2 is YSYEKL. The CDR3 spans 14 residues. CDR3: CASSPGTGMREQYF. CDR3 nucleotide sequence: TGCGCCAGCAGCCCCGGGACAGGAATGCGGGAGCAGTACTTC.

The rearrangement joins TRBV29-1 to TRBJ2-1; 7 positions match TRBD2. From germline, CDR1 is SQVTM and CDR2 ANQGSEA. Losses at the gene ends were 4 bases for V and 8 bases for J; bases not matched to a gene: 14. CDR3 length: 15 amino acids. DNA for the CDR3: TGCAGCGTTGCAAACGGGGGGTCCGGGGGAGATGAGCAGTTCTTC. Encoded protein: CSVANGGSGGDEQFF.

CDR3: CASSGQAYNEQFF. DNA of the CDR3: TGTGCCAGCTCCGGGCAGGCCTACAATGAGCAGTTCTTC. V and J are TRBV2 and TRBJ2-1, with D uncertain. Trimming cost V 8 bases and J 2 bases, with 10 bases left between them. Germline CDR1 reads SNHLY; CDR2 reads FYNNEI. The CDR3 is made up of 13 amino acids. The full variable domain, completed using reference TRBV2 and TRBJ2-1, is EPEVTQTPSHQVTQMGQEVILRCVPISNHLYFYWYRQILGQKVEFLVSFYNNEISEKSEIFDDQFSVERPDGSNFTLKIRSTKLEDSAMYFCASSGQAYNEQFFGPGTRLTVL.

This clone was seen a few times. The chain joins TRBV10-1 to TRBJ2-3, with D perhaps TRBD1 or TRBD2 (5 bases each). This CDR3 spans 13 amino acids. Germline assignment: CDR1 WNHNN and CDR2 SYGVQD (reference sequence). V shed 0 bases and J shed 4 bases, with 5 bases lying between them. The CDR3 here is CASSESGADTQYF. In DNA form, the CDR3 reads TGCGCCAGCAGTGAGTCGGGGGCAGATACGCAGTATTTT.

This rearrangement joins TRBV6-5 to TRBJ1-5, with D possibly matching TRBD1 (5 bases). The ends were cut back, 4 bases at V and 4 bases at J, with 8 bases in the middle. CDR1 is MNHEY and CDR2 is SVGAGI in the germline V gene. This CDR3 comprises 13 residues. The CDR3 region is CASSWGRNQPQHF. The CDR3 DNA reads TGTGCCAGCAGTTGGGGACGGAATCAGCCCCAGCATTTT.

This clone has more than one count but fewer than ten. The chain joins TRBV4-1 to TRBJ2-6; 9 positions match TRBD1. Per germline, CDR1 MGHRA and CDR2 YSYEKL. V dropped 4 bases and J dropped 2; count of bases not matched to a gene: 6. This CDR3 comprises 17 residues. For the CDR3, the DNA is TGCGCCAGCAGCCCGTCCCGGGACAGGGCTGGGGCCAACGTCCTGACTTTC. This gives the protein CASSPSRDRAGANVLTF.

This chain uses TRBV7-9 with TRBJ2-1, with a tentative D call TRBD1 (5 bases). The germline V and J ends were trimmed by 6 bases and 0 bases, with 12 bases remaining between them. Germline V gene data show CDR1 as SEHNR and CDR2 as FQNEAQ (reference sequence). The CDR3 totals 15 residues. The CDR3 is CASSFRASSYNEQFF. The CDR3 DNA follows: TGTGCCAGCAGTTTCAGGGCTAGCTCCTACAATGAGCAGTTCTTC.

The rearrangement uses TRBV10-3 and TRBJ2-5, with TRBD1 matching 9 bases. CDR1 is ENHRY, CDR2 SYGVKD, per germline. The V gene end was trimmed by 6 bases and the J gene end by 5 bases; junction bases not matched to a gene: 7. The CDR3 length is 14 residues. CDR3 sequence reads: CAIRAGQGEETQYF. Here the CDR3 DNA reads TGTGCCATCAGGGCGGGACAGGGAGAGGAGACCCAGTACTTC.

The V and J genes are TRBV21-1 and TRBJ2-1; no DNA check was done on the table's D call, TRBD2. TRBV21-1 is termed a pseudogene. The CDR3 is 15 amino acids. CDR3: CASSNVAGPYNEQFF. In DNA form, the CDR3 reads TGTGCCAGCAGCAACGTAGCGGGCCCCTACAATGAGCAGTTCTTC.

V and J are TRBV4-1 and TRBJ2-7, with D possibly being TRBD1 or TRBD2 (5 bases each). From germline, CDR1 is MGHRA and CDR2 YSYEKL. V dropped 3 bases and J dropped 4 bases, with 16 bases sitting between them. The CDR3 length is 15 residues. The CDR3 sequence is CASSQSGGGRYEQYF. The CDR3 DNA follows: TGCGCCAGCAGCCAGTCCGGTGGGGGACGATACGAGCAGTACTTC.

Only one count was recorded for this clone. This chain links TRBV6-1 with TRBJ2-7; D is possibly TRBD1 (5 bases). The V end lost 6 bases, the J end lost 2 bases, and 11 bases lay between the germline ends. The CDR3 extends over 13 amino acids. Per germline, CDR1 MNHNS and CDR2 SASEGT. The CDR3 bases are TGTGCCAGCAGATCTTCAGGGACCTACGAGCAGTACTTC. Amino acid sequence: CASRSSGTYEQYF.

In DNA form, the CDR3 reads TGTGCCAGCACCGTAGGGGCGAGGGGCGTGCAGTTCTTC. This encodes CASTVGARGVQFF. The genes are TRBV28 and TRBJ2-1; D possibly uses TRBD1 or TRBD2 (5 bases each). CDR3 length: 13 residues. Germline V lookup: CDR1 MDHEN, CDR2 SYDVKM. Deletions cut 7 bases from V and 12 bases from J, with 19 bases between.

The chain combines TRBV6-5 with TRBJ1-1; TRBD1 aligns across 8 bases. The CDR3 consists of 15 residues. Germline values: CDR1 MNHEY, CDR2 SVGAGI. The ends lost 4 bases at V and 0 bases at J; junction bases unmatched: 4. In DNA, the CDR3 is TGTGCCAGCAGTTCAGGGGGCGGTATGAACACTGAAGCTTTCTTT. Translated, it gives CASSSGGGMNTEAFF.

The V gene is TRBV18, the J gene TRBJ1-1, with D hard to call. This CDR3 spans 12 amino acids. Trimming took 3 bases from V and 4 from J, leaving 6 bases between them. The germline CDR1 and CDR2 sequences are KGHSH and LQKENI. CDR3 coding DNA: TGTGCCAGCTCACCTTTAAGCACTGAAGCTTTCTTT. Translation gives CASSPLSTEAFF.

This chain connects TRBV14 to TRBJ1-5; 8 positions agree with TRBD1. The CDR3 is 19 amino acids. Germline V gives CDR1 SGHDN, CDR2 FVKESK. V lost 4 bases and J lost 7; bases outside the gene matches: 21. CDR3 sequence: CASSPTNRTGKDRRQPQHF. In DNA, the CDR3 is TGTGCCAGCAGCCCTACAAATCGGACAGGGAAGGATCGGCGCCAGCCCCAGCATTTT.

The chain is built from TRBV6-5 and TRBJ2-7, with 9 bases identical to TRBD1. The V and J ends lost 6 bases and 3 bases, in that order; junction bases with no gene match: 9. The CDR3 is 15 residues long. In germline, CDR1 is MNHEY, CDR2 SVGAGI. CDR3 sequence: CASRPGTGQNYEQYF. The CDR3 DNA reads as TGTGCCAGCAGACCAGGGACAGGGCAAAACTACGAGCAGTACTTC.

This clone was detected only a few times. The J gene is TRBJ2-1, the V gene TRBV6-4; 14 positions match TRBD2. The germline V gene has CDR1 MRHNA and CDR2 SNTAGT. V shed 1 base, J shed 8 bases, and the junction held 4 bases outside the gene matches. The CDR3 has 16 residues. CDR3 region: CASSDWGLAGVDEQFF. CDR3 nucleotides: TGTGCCAGCAGTGACTGGGGACTAGCGGGAGTCGATGAGCAGTTCTTC.